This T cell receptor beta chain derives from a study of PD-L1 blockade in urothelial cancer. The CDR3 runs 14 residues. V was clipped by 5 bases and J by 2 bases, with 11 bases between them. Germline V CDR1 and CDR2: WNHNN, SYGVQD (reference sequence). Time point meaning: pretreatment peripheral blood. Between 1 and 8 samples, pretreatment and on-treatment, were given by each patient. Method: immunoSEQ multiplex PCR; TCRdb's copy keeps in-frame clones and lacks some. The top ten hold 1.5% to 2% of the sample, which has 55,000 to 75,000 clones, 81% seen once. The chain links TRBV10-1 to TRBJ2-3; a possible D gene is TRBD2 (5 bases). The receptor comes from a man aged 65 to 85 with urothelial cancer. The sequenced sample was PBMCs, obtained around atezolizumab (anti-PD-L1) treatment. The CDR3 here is CASSPSGNTDTQYF. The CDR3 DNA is TGCGCCAGCAGTCCGAGCGGAAACACAGATACGCAGTATTTT.